The 27 T cell receptor beta chains reported below all come from one sample, sequenced in a study of blood T cell repertoires in COVID-19. Only in-frame clones appear in the TCRdb table, and some are missing; sequencing was by immunoSEQ multiplex PCR. Of about 160,000 clones listed, roughly 79% are singletons. Sequenced input: peripheral blood. Source of these receptors: a woman aged 80 or over with acute or convalescent COVID-19.

The V call is TRBV5-1, the J call TRBJ2-1, with D possibly TRBD2 on 5 matching bases. CDR3 length: 15 residues. The V end was cut by 0 bases, the J end by 6 bases, with 13 bases between. CDR1 is SGHRS, CDR2 YFSETQ, per germline. This CDR3 reads CASSLGFSEGNEQFF. The CDR3 DNA is TGCGCCAGCAGCTTGGGGTTCAGCGAGGGCAATGAGCAGTTCTTC.

The V and J genes are TRBV2 and TRBJ2-2, with a possible D match to TRBD2 (6 bases). This CDR3 has 14 residues. The germline V gene encodes CDR1 SNHLY and CDR2 FYNNEI. Deletions cut 7 bases from V and 4 bases from J, with 13 bases between. CDR3 protein: CASMTEGLTGELFF. CDR3 coding DNA: TGTGCCAGCATGACCGAGGGACTCACCGGGGAGCTGTTTTTT.

The gene calls are TRBV10-1 and TRBJ1-1, with D maybe TRBD1 (5 bases). Germline V gene data show CDR1 as WNHNN and CDR2 as SYGVQD (reference sequence). This CDR3 has 15 amino acids. Trimming pared 5 bases from V and 1 base from J, leaving 14 bases between. The CDR3 bases are TGCGCCAGCAGTCCAGGGAATTGGGCGAACACTGAAGCTTTCTTT. As protein: CASSPGNWANTEAFF.

This clone appeared once. The chain carries TRBV5-4 and TRBJ1-3, with D perhaps matching TRBD1 (6 bases). CDR1 is SGHNT and CDR2 is YYREEE in the germline V gene (reference sequence). Trimming took off 4 bases at V and 1 base at J, with 9 bases between the two ends. The CDR3 runs 14 residues. The CDR3 spells CASSATGSGNTIYF. In DNA, the CDR3 is TGTGCCAGCAGCGCTACAGGGTCTGGAAACACCATATATTTT.

CDR3 sequence reads: CASSRSGNTDTQYF. CDR3 coding DNA: TGTGCCAGCAGCCGTAGCGGGAACACAGATACGCAGTATTTT. The rearrangement links TRBV7-9 to TRBJ2-3; 8 bases are shared with TRBD2. Germline trimming cut 5 bases from V and 2 bases from J; bases unmatched to any gene: 3. The germline gives CDR1 SEHNR, CDR2 FQNEAQ (reference sequence). CDR3 size: 14 residues.

The chain has TRBV12-5 and TRBJ1-1; 8 bases are shared with TRBD1. From germline, CDR1 is LGHNT and CDR2 FRNRAP. Trimming cost V 1 base and J 1 base; bases outside gene matches: 8. This CDR3 comprises 17 residues. The CDR3 coding sequence is TGTGCTAGTGGTTTGGAGCAGGGGGCCTACCCGAACACTGAAGCTTTCTTT. This gives the protein CASGLEQGAYPNTEAFF.

The J gene is TRBJ1-1, the V gene TRBV29-1; D is possibly TRBD1 (6 bases). Trimming removed 2 bases at V and 6 bases at J, with 13 bases between. Germline CDR1 reads SQVTM; CDR2 reads ANQGSEA. The CDR3 length is 13 residues. The CDR3 sequence: CSVEWGRASEAFF. CDR3 DNA: TGCAGCGTTGAATGGGGGCGGGCCTCTGAAGCTTTCTTT.

This clone was counted a few times. This sequence joins TRBV10-3 and TRBJ1-1; D is uncertain. CDR1 is ENHRY, CDR2 SYGVKD, per germline. Trimming removed 3 bases from V and 8 bases from J, with 7 bases in between. The CDR3 totals 11 residues. The CDR3 region has the DNA TGTGCCATCAGTGATTCTCTAGAAGCTTTCTTT. Translated, it gives CAISDSLEAFF.

This clone was recorded only once. This chain uses TRBV14 with TRBJ1-1, with D uncertain. Trimming stripped 2 bases from V and 3 bases from J, with 7 bases between. Per germline, CDR1 SGHDN and CDR2 FVKESK. This CDR3 has 13 amino acids. The CDR3 spells CASSQSMYTEAFF. DNA of the CDR3: TGTGCCAGCAGCCAATCCATGTACACTGAAGCTTTCTTT.

The chain joins TRBV19 to TRBJ2-7; D may be TRBD2 (5 bases). The CDR3 covers 15 residues. CDR1 and CDR2 from the germline V gene are LNHDA and SQIVND (reference sequence). Trimming took 5 bases from V and 3 from J, leaving 17 bases between them. Here the CDR3 DNA reads TGTGCCAGTAGTGAAAGTAGCGCCCAGTTCTACGAGCAGTACTTC. Translation gives CASSESSAQFYEQYF.

The CDR3 DNA reads as TGTGCCAGCAGTTCCGGACAGAGTGGGAACTATGGCTACACCTTC. It encodes CASSSGQSGNYGYTF. J is TRBJ1-2 and V is TRBV6-5, with D tentatively TRBD1 (6 bases). V was trimmed by 4 bases and J by 2 bases, leaving 14 bases between them. Germline V gene lookup returns CDR1 MNHEY and CDR2 SVGAGI. The CDR3 is 15 residues long.

The rearrangement joins TRBV6-6 to TRBJ2-1; the match to TRBD2 covers 11 bases. Trimming took 7 bases from V and 4 from J; bases not matched to a gene: 6. CDR1 is MNHNY, CDR2 SVGAGI, per germline (reference sequence). This CDR3 has 15 residues. DNA for the CDR3: TGTGCCAGCAATTCCGGGACTAGCGGTTACAATGAGCAGTTCTTC. Amino acids: CASNSGTSGYNEQFF.

The chain joins TRBV9 to TRBJ2-2, with unresolved D. Germline CDR1 and CDR2: SGDLS and YYNGEE. The CDR3 consists of 12 residues. The germline V and J ends were trimmed by 1 base and 6 bases, with 4 bases remaining between them. In DNA, the CDR3 is TGTGCCAGCAGCGTATACTCCGGGGAGCTGTTTTTT. This encodes CASSVYSGELFF.

V usage is TRBV5-5 and J usage is TRBJ1-1; 7 nucleotides align to TRBD1. The trim removed 4 bases at V and 4 bases at J, leaving 4 bases unmatched. The germline gives CDR1 SGHKS, CDR2 YYEKEE (reference sequence). This CDR3 has 13 residues. The CDR3 region is CASSRQGSTEAFF. CDR3 coding DNA: TGTGCCAGCAGCCGACAGGGAAGCACTGAAGCTTTCTTT.

A single count supports this clone. J is TRBJ1-5 and V is TRBV10-3; 7 positions match TRBD1. Germline V gene data show CDR1 as ENHRY and CDR2 as SYGVKD. The CDR3 is made up of 13 amino acids. Unmatched junction bases numbered 4, after V lost 6 bases and J lost 5 bases. The CDR3 region has the DNA TGTGCCATCAGGGGACAGTGGGATCAGCCCCAGCATTTT. Translation gives CAIRGQWDQPQHF.

CDR3 sequence reads: CASSQYKPGTTTNEKLFF. CDR3 DNA: TGTGCCAGCAGCCAATACAAACCCGGGACAACAACTAATGAAAAACTGTTTTTT. This chain joins TRBV7-2 and TRBJ1-4, with a possible D match to TRBD1 (6 bases). V lost 5 bases and J 0 bases, leaving 19 bases between the germline ends. Germline V gives CDR1 SGHTA, CDR2 FQGNSA. This CDR3 comprises 18 residues.

This rearrangement joins TRBV28 to TRBJ1-2; a possible D gene is TRBD1 (6 bases). V lost 7 bases to trimming and J lost 2 bases, with 11 bases between them. The CDR3 extends over 13 amino acids. Germline CDR1 is MDHEN and CDR2 is SYDVKM. The CDR3 DNA reads as TGTGCCAGCAACCGTGGGACAAACTATGGCTACACCTTC. Residues: CASNRGTNYGYTF.

This clone was picked up a small number of times. This sequence joins TRBV7-7 and TRBJ2-5; 10 bases agree with TRBD2. This CDR3 has 16 amino acids. V was pared by 2 bases and J by 4 bases, with 7 bases of the junction left unmatched. Germline loops: CDR1 SSHAT, CDR2 FNYEAQ (reference sequence). CDR3 in DNA: TGTGCCAGCAGCTTAATGTCTACTAGCGGGATAGAGACCCAGTACTTC. This encodes CASSLMSTSGIETQYF.

CDR3 amino acids: CASSYNREASYGYTF. Written as DNA, the CDR3 is TGTGCCAGCTCATATAACAGGGAAGCAAGCTATGGCTACACCTTC. V gene TRBV18 combines with J gene TRBJ1-2; D may be TRBD1 (6 bases). The CDR3 sequence is 15 residues long. Germline CDR1 KGHSH, CDR2 LQKENI. V was pared by 5 bases and J by 4 bases, with 17 bases between.

The V gene is TRBV18, the J gene TRBJ1-4; the D gene is possibly TRBD1 (5 bases). The V gene's germline CDR1 is KGHSH and CDR2 LQKENI. Trimming stripped 1 base from V and 2 bases from J, with 8 bases between. The CDR3 is made up of 15 amino acids. This CDR3 is CASSPRGDTNEKLFF. The CDR3 DNA reads as TGTGCCAGCTCACCACGGGGCGATACTAATGAAAAACTGTTTTTT.

The chain is built from TRBV30 and TRBJ2-7; D gene uncertain. The ends were cut back, 2 bases at V and 4 bases at J, with 9 bases in the middle. The CDR3 has 12 residues. The germline CDR1 and CDR2 sequences are GTSNPN and SVGIG (reference sequence). The CDR3 DNA sequence: TGTGCCTGGAGTAGTCGGTTATACGAGCAGTACTTC. Amino acids: CAWSSRLYEQYF.

The genes are TRBV29-1 and TRBJ2-3; TRBD1 agrees at 7 bases. J was trimmed by 1 base and V by 8 bases; bases with no gene match: 3. Germline assignment: CDR1 SQVTM and CDR2 ANQGSEA. The CDR3 covers 12 residues. CDR3 loop: CSFGQGTDTQYF. The CDR3 coding sequence is TGCAGCTTCGGACAGGGCACAGATACGCAGTATTTT.

J is TRBJ2-3 and V is TRBV30, with 12 bases lining up with TRBD2. V lost 5 bases to trimming and J lost 7 bases; unmatched junction nucleotides: 4. The CDR3 extends over 13 amino acids. Germline V gene sequence: CDR1 GTSNPN, CDR2 SVGIG (reference sequence). The DNA of the CDR3 is TGTGCCTGGGGACTAGCGGGGATTTATACGCAGTATTTT. Translation: CAWGLAGIYTQYF.

This clone has only a few counts. The CDR3 is CASSVNRDGTQYF. In nucleotides, the CDR3 is TGTGCCAGCAGTGTCAACAGGGATGGGACCCAGTACTTC. V and J are TRBV9 and TRBJ2-5, with D perhaps TRBD1 (6 bases). The CDR3 spans 13 residues. Germline assignment: CDR1 SGDLS and CDR2 YYNGEE. The V end was cut by 5 bases, the J end by 7 bases, with 15 bases between.

The count of this clone is one. This chain joins TRBV10-3 and TRBJ2-3; D may be TRBD2 (5 bases). V lost 10 bases and J 3 bases, leaving 17 bases between the germline ends. The CDR3 length is 14 residues. Germline V gene data show CDR1 as ENHRY and CDR2 as SYGVKD. This CDR3 is CATLAAGKTDTQYF. In nucleotides, the CDR3 is TGTGCCACCCTGGCTGCGGGCAAGACAGATACGCAGTATTTT.

This clone was seen once. The rearrangement joins TRBV7-9 to TRBJ2-1, with TRBD2 matching over 8 bases. The CDR3 covers 14 residues. The V segment lost 2 bases and the J segment 6 bases; nucleotides outside the gene matches: 3. The germline CDR1 and CDR2 sequences are SEHNR and FQNEAQ (reference sequence). CDR3 in DNA: TGTGCCAGCAGCTTATCCGGGACTAGCAATGAGCAGTTCTTC. Its protein is CASSLSGTSNEQFF. The whole variable domain, remainder taken from reference TRBV7-9 and TRBJ2-1, is DTGVSQNPRHKITKRGQNVTFRCDPISEHNRLYWYRQTLGQGPEFLTYFQNEAQLEKSRLLSDRFSAERPKGSFSTLEIQRTEQGDSAMYLCASSLSGTSNEQFFGPGTRLTVL.

This sequence joins TRBV5-1 and TRBJ2-1, with TRBD2 identical over 10 bases. CDR1 is SGHRS, CDR2 YFSETQ, per germline. Germline trimming cut 7 bases from V and 3 bases from J; bases unmatched to any gene: 4. CDR3 length: 14 amino acids. The DNA for the CDR3 is TGCGCCAGCTCACTAGCGGGGCTCTACAATGAGCAGTTCTTC. Its translation is CASSLAGLYNEQFF. The whole variable domain, remainder taken from reference TRBV5-1 and TRBJ2-1, is KAGVTQTPRYLIKTRGQQVTLSCSPISGHRSVSWYQQTPGQGLQFLFEYFSETQRNKGNFPGRFSGRQFSNSRSEMNVSTLELGDSALYLCASSLAGLYNEQFFGPGTRLTVL.